These 32 T cell receptor beta chains were all obtained from the same sample, sequenced in a study of shared clonotypes between healthy human individuals. CD45RO-negative CD8 cells positively selected for CCR7 made up the naive population, which excluded terminally differentiated effector memory CD45RA+ cells. Assay: immunoSEQ multiplex PCR; the TCRdb copy retains only in-frame clones and omits some. The sample has hundreds of thousands of clones, around 90% seen once; the top ten hold 20% to 25%. Sequencing was carried out using naive CD8+ T cells sorted from blood. These receptors all stem from a man younger than 45 in good health.

The CDR3 DNA reads TGTGCCAGCAGTTACGGGCAGAGCTCCTACAATGAGCAGTTCTTC. Residues: CASSYGQSSYNEQFF. V usage is TRBV6-5 and J usage is TRBJ2-1; D call uncertain. CDR1 and CDR2 from the germline V gene are MNHEY and SVGAGI. Trimming pared 2 bases from V and 0 bases from J, leaving 8 bases between. The CDR3 runs 15 residues.

This clone was counted a single time. CDR3 sequence reads: CASSESLTSGAYNEQFF. The CDR3 DNA reads as TGTGCCAGCAGTGAATCTTTAACTAGCGGGGCGTACAATGAGCAGTTCTTC. The rearrangement links TRBV6-1 to TRBJ2-1, with 10 bases fitting TRBD2. Trimming cost V 2 bases and J 4 bases; bases outside gene matches: 8. The germline gives CDR1 MNHNS, CDR2 SASEGT. This CDR3 spans 17 amino acids.

The count of this clone is one. The chain joins TRBV27 to TRBJ2-7; no reliable D call. Looked up from germline, CDR1 is MNHEY and CDR2 is SMNVEV (reference sequence). The CDR3 is 14 residues long. Trimming pared 5 bases from V and 3 bases from J, leaving 14 bases between. The CDR3: CASSLRIFDYEQYF. The CDR3 bases are TGTGCCAGCAGTCTCAGGATCTTCGACTACGAGCAGTACTTC.

The CDR3 region has the DNA TGTGCCAGCAGCTTCGAGGTAGCGGGAGTGGGTGAGCAGTACTTC. Amino acid sequence: CASSFEVAGVGEQYF. The genes are TRBV7-6 and TRBJ2-7; 9 positions match TRBD2. Germline lookup yields CDR1 SGHVS and CDR2 FNYEAQ. The CDR3 runs to 15 residues. Losses at the gene ends were 3 bases for V and 7 bases for J; bases not matched to a gene: 10.

On this clone: Other DNA sequences in this sample translate to the same CDR3. The chain has TRBV25-1 and TRBJ2-3, with D possibly TRBD1 on 5 matching bases. The CDR3 totals 12 residues. Per the germline V gene, CDR1 is MGHDK and CDR2 is SYGVNS. V shed 4 bases and J shed 3 bases, with 5 bases lying between them. The CDR3 reads CASSAGTDTQYF. The CDR3 DNA reads TGTGCCAGCAGTGCAGGGACAGATACGCAGTATTTT.

The rearrangement uses TRBV14 and TRBJ2-1; D is unresolved. CDR3 length equals 12 residues. The germline V gene has CDR1 SGHDN and CDR2 FVKESK. Trimming shortened V by 5 bases and J by 6 bases, and 8 bases separated the two germline ends. The CDR3 DNA is TGTGCCAGCAGCATGACGGGCAATGAGCAGTTCTTC. It translates to CASSMTGNEQFF.

The genes are TRBV7-2 and TRBJ2-2, with 10 nucleotides matching TRBD2. The CDR3 is 16 residues long. With V trimmed by 3 bases and J by 6 bases, 7 bases remained unmatched. Germline CDR1 and CDR2: SGHTA and FQGNSA. CDR3 DNA: TGTGCCAGCAGCTTTCGGGGGACTAGCGTGTCCGGGGAGCTGTTTTTT. Protein: CASSFRGTSVSGELFF.

This clone was seen more than once but under ten times. Additional DNA sequences in this sample encode the identical CDR3. The rearrangement links TRBV2 to TRBJ2-7, with a possible D match to TRBD2 (5 bases). The CDR3 is 10 amino acids. CDR1 and CDR2 from the germline V gene are SNHLY and FYNNEI. The V gene lost 7 bases and the J gene lost 5 bases, with 6 bases spanning the gap. CDR3 in amino acids: CASTGNEQYF. DNA for the CDR3: TGTGCCAGCACGGGAAACGAGCAGTACTTC.

This chain joins TRBV20-1 and TRBJ1-1; D gene ambiguous. The germline gives CDR1 DFQATT, CDR2 SNEGSKA (reference sequence). The CDR3 covers 9 residues. The germline V and J ends were trimmed by 5 bases and 4 bases, with 2 bases remaining between them. CDR3 in DNA: TGCAGTGCTTCCACTGAAGCTTTCTTT. Its protein product is CSASTEAFF.

V gene TRBV27 combines with J gene TRBJ1-2; possible D gene TRBD1, 5 bases. The germline CDR1 and CDR2 sequences are MNHEY and SMNVEV (reference sequence). The CDR3 has 15 amino acids. V was clipped by 8 bases and J by 2 bases, with 18 bases between them. CDR3 sequence reads: CASGGSVLDNYGYTF. The CDR3, as DNA: TGTGCCAGCGGGGGATCGGTCCTCGACAACTATGGCTACACCTTC.

The chain combines TRBV13 with TRBJ2-3; 8 bases agree with TRBD1. The J segment lost 0 bases and the V segment lost 5 bases, leaving 7 bases of the junction unmatched. Germline CDR1 PRHDT, CDR2 FYEKMQ (reference sequence). The CDR3 covers 16 residues. CDR3 amino acids: CASSPQTGVSTDTQYF. In DNA, the CDR3 is TGTGCCAGCAGCCCCCAGACAGGGGTCAGCACAGATACGCAGTATTTT. The full variable domain, in which reference TRBV13 and TRBJ2-3 provide the parts outside the CDR3, is AAGVIQSPRHLIKEKRETATLKCYPIPRHDTVYWYQQGPGQDPQFLISFYEKMQSDKGSIPDRFSAQQFSDYHSELNMSSLELGDSALYFCASSPQTGVSTDTQYFGPGTRLTVL.

The rearrangement uses TRBV30 and TRBJ2-1; 7 bases agree with TRBD2. With V trimmed by 1 base and J by 2 bases, 5 bases remained unmatched. The CDR3 extends over 15 amino acids. From germline, CDR1 is GTSNPN and CDR2 SVGIG (reference sequence). This CDR3 is CAWSDVGGTYNEQFF. In nucleotides, the CDR3 is TGTGCCTGGAGTGACGTGGGAGGGACCTACAATGAGCAGTTCTTC. The full variable domain, completed using reference TRBV30 and TRBJ2-1, is SQTIHQWPATLVQPVGSPLSLECTVEGTSNPNLYWYRQAAGRGLQLLFYSVGIGQISSEVPQNLSASRPQDRQFILSSKKLLLSDSGFYLCAWSDVGGTYNEQFFGPGTRLTVL.

In its sample, this clone was seen once. The same CDR3 also results from other DNA sequences found in this sample. The chain joins TRBV7-9 to TRBJ1-4; D gene uncertain. This CDR3 comprises 14 residues. Germline CDR1 SEHNR, CDR2 FQNEAQ (reference sequence). Trimming shortened V by 4 bases and J by 2 bases, and 8 bases separated the two germline ends. The CDR3 here is CASSSSATNEKLFF. DNA of the CDR3: TGTGCCAGCAGCTCCTCTGCGACTAATGAAAAACTGTTTTTT.

V gene TRBV7-2 combines with J gene TRBJ1-4; D perhaps matches TRBD1 (5 bases). The CDR3 has 15 residues. V was shortened by 1 base and J by 4 bases, with 10 bases between the two germline ends. CDR1 is SGHTA, CDR2 FQGNSA, per germline. CDR3 sequence: CASSLGGNHNEKLFF. The CDR3 bases are TGTGCCAGCAGCTTAGGGGGGAACCATAATGAAAAACTGTTTTTT.

V usage is TRBV21-1 and J usage is TRBJ1-5; the table's D gene call, TRBD1, was not cross checked with the DNA. TRBV21-1 is annotated as a pseudogene. This CDR3 contains 15 residues. CDR3 loop: CASSKRDRGDQPQHF. The DNA of the CDR3 is TGTGCCAGCAGCAAACGGGACAGGGGAGATCAGCCCCAGCATTTT.

This sequence joins TRBV6-1 and TRBJ2-5; D possibly uses TRBD1 or TRBD2 (7 bases each). Germline CDR1 MNHNS, CDR2 SASEGT. V shed 4 bases and J shed 5 bases, with 17 bases lying between them. The CDR3 consists of 15 residues. CDR3 sequence reads: CASSGRQGGRETQYF. CDR3 DNA: TGTGCCAGCAGTGGCCGACAGGGAGGGCGGGAGACCCAGTACTTC.

Only one count was recorded for this clone. This chain links TRBV7-9 with TRBJ2-5; 14 nucleotides match TRBD2. CDR1 and CDR2 (germline): SEHNR, FQNEAQ (reference sequence). With V trimmed by 5 bases and J by 1 base, 6 bases remained unmatched. The CDR3 has 17 residues. In DNA form, the CDR3 reads TGTGCCAGCAGCCCCCGACTAGCGGGAGGGCCCCAAGAGACCCAGTACTTC. Translation: CASSPRLAGGPQETQYF. Combining the CDR3 with reference TRBV7-9 and TRBJ2-5 gives the whole variable domain DTGVSQNPRHKITKRGQNVTFRCDPISEHNRLYWYRQTLGQGPEFLTYFQNEAQLEKSRLLSDRFSAERPKGSFSTLEIQRTEQGDSAMYLCASSPRLAGGPQETQYFGPGTRLLVL.

This clone was counted between two and nine times. V gene TRBV30 combines with J gene TRBJ2-1, with TRBD1 matching 8 bases. Germline V gene lookup returns CDR1 GTSNPN and CDR2 SVGIG (reference sequence). The CDR3 extends over 14 amino acids. The V gene end was trimmed by 1 base and the J gene end by 4 bases; junction bases not matched to a gene: 3. Written as DNA, the CDR3 is TGTGCCTGGAGTGACGACAGGGGTTACAATGAGCAGTTCTTC. Translating gives CAWSDDRGYNEQFF.

The CDR3 DNA reads TGTGCCAGCAGCGAAGAGCTGGGCCCGGGGTACGAGCAGTACTTC. This codes for CASSEELGPGYEQYF. The V gene is TRBV7-8, the J gene TRBJ2-7; a possible D gene is TRBD2 (5 bases). CDR3 size: 15 residues. V was pared by 5 bases and J by 4 bases, with 18 bases between. Germline lookup yields CDR1 SGHVS and CDR2 FQNEAQ.

The chain uses TRBV27 and TRBJ1-2, with unresolved D. V was shortened by 2 bases and J by 2 bases, with 15 bases between the two germline ends. Germline CDR1 reads MNHEY; CDR2 reads SMNVEV (reference sequence). This CDR3 region has 16 residues. CDR3 nucleotide sequence: TGTGCCAGCAGTTTAGCGGCAGGAGCGAGGAACTATGGCTACACCTTC. This codes for CASSLAAGARNYGYTF.

J is TRBJ2-7 and V is TRBV10-1; TRBD1 matches at 7 bases. With 5 bases clipped from V and 9 bases from J, the junction kept 25 bases outside the gene matches. Germline CDR1 and CDR2: WNHNN and SYGVQD (reference sequence). This CDR3 has 18 amino acids. CDR3 DNA sequence: TGCGCCAGCAGTAAAGATACCGGGACAGTGCCGTTTGGGTCGCGGCAGTACTTC. This translates into CASSKDTGTVPFGSRQYF.

The chain uses TRBV7-9 and TRBJ2-2, with TRBD1 as a possible D gene (6 bases). The CDR3 is made up of 17 amino acids. Trimming took 5 bases from V and 6 from J, leaving 22 bases between them. Germline-derived CDR1 and CDR2 are SEHNR and FQNEAQ (reference sequence). CDR3 sequence (DNA): TGTGCCAGCAGCGGGGGCCTGGCGCCTAGATTCGCCGGGGAGCTGTTTTTT. It encodes CASSGGLAPRFAGELFF.

The chain carries TRBV7-9 and TRBJ2-7; tentatively, D is TRBD2 (5 bases). Trimming removed 4 bases from V and 2 bases from J, with 12 bases in between. Per germline, CDR1 SEHNR and CDR2 FQNEAQ (reference sequence). This CDR3 region has 14 residues. CDR3 coding DNA: TGTGCCAGCAGCTCAGAGGGAAACCCCTACGAGCAGTACTTC. It yields the protein CASSSEGNPYEQYF.

The chain has TRBV13 and TRBJ2-1, with 11 bases fitting TRBD2. V lost 4 bases and J lost 4; bases outside the gene matches: 3. From germline, CDR1 is PRHDT and CDR2 FYEKMQ (reference sequence). This CDR3 region has 15 residues. The CDR3 here is CASSSRLAGYNEQFF. In DNA form, the CDR3 reads TGTGCCAGCAGCTCCCGACTAGCGGGATACAATGAGCAGTTCTTC. The full variable domain, completed using reference TRBV13 and TRBJ2-1, is AAGVIQSPRHLIKEKRETATLKCYPIPRHDTVYWYQQGPGQDPQFLISFYEKMQSDKGSIPDRFSAQQFSDYHSELNMSSLELGDSALYFCASSSRLAGYNEQFFGPGTRLTVL.

This chain links TRBV11-2 with TRBJ1-2, with D possibly TRBD1 on 5 matching bases. Germline loops: CDR1 SGHAT, CDR2 FQNNGV. This CDR3 comprises 14 residues. Deletions cut 1 base from V and 5 bases from J, with 11 bases between. The CDR3 bases are TGTGCCAGCAGCTTAGGGTGGGGGGAATATGGCTACACCTTC. It specifies CASSLGWGEYGYTF.

The V and J genes are TRBV11-3 and TRBJ2-7; 12 positions agree with TRBD2. V was clipped by 0 bases and J by 5 bases; unmatched bases: 2. Germline CDR1 reads SGHNT; CDR2 reads YENEEA. The CDR3 extends over 15 amino acids. In DNA form, the CDR3 reads TGTGCCAGCAGCTTAGAAACTAGCGGGAGGAACGAGCAGTACTTC. Translation gives CASSLETSGRNEQYF. Looking up the rest from reference TRBV11-3 and TRBJ2-7 gives the full variable domain: EAGVVQSPRYKIIEKKQPVAFWCNPISGHNTLYWYLQNLGQGPELLIRYENEEAVDDSQLPKDRFSAERLKGVDSTLKIQPAELGDSAVYLCASSLETSGRNEQYFGPGTRLTVT.

The chain links TRBV7-2 to TRBJ2-3, with D perhaps TRBD2 (6 bases). In germline, CDR1 is SGHTA, CDR2 FQGNSA. The CDR3 extends over 16 amino acids. The V end was cut by 3 bases, the J end by 0 bases, with 13 bases between. Here the CDR3 DNA reads TGTGCCAGCAGCTTGGAGGGGCACTATAGCACAGATACGCAGTATTTT. It translates to CASSLEGHYSTDTQYF.

The rearrangement uses TRBV5-6 and TRBJ2-7; weak D call: TRBD1 (5 bases). This CDR3 comprises 15 residues. CDR1 and CDR2 from the germline V gene are SGHDT and YYEEEE. V lost 3 bases, J lost 0 bases, and 13 bases lay in between. Written as DNA, the CDR3 is TGTGCCAGCAGCTCACAGGAAACCGGCTCCTACGAGCAGTACTTC. Its protein is CASSSQETGSYEQYF.

The gene calls are TRBV29-1 and TRBJ2-3, with no clear D. The germline V gene encodes CDR1 SQVTM and CDR2 ANQGSEA. V lost 3 bases to trimming and J lost 1 base, with 8 bases between them. The CDR3 loop spans 13 amino acids. The CDR3 here is CSVEYLRTDTQYF. The CDR3 DNA is TGCAGCGTTGAGTACCTCCGCACAGATACGCAGTATTTT.

This chain uses TRBV27 with TRBJ2-1; D not resolved. The germline CDR1 and CDR2 sequences are MNHEY and SMNVEV (reference sequence). Trimming took 2 bases from V and 2 from J, leaving 10 bases between them. The CDR3 extends over 15 amino acids. The CDR3, as DNA: TGTGCCAGCAGTTTAGTCTCAATCCCCTACAATGAGCAGTTCTTC. The encoded protein is CASSLVSIPYNEQFF.

The rearrangement uses TRBV19 and TRBJ2-3; 7 bases line up with TRBD1. Per germline, CDR1 LNHDA and CDR2 SQIVND (reference sequence). This CDR3 has 13 amino acids. Germline trimming cut 6 bases from V and 4 bases from J; bases unmatched to any gene: 4. Here the CDR3 reads CASSQGVADTQYF. In DNA form, the CDR3 reads TGTGCCAGTAGCCAGGGGGTCGCAGATACGCAGTATTTT.

This chain connects TRBV4-3 to TRBJ2-1; D remains ambiguous. The germline gives CDR1 LGHNA, CDR2 YSLEER. Trimming removed 4 bases from V and 6 bases from J, with 16 bases in between. The length of the CDR3 is 15 residues. The CDR3 loop is CASSPLLGLINEQFF. CDR3 bases: TGCGCCAGCAGCCCCTTACTTGGATTGATCAATGAGCAGTTCTTC.